These T cell receptor beta chains were read from a single sample in a study of neurological immune-mediated disorders. Each CDR3 protein is one row after TCRdb ran MiXCR on the 5' RACE reads. The data hold some 66,000 distinct CDR3 sequences, with roughly 3.2% observed a single time. The specimen was PBMCs. Receptor source: a man aged 40-50 years with multiple sclerosis. The CDR3 runs from the conserved cysteine through the conserved F or W. Each record gives: D gene, clone size, J gene, V gene, CDR3 DNA, CDR3 protein. The D gene is left open where the match is weak. Clone size, where shown, is once, few, many, or a class for clones that have expanded.

>.|.|TRBJ1-5|TRBV12-3/TRBV12-4
TGTGCAAGCAGCTGGGGGGGCGGTCAGCCCCAGAATTTT
CASSWGGGQPQNF
>.|many|TRBJ2-1|TRBV20-1
TGCAGTGCTAGACCGAATCGCAATGAGCAGTTCTTC
CSARPNRNEQFF
>TRBD2|many|TRBJ2-7|TRBV7-2
TGTGCCAGCAGACAGAGACTAGCGGGATACAACGAGCAGTACTTC
CASRQRLAGYNEQYF
>TRBD1|many|TRBJ2-7|TRBV12-3/TRBV12-4
TGTGCCAGCAGTTTACAGGGGGCCCACGAGCAGTACTTC
CASSLQGAHEQYF
>TRBD1|many|TRBJ2-4|TRBV27
TGTGCCAGCAGAGAGACAGGGGGAAACATTCAGTACTTC
CASRETGGNIQYF
>.|few|TRBJ1-5|TRBV29-1
TGCAGCGTCGATGATGGGCCCAATAAGACCCAGAATTTT
CSVDDGPNKTQNF
>.|many|TRBJ1-5|TRBV12-3/TRBV12-4
TGTGCCAGCAGTTTCCCAGGGAAAAGCAATCAGCCCCAGCATTTT
CASSFPGKSNQPQHF
>.|many|TRBJ2-7|TRBV20-1
TGCAGTGCTGGGGGGACGGACTACGAGCAGTACTTC
CSAGGTDYEQYF
>TRBD2|many|TRBJ2-1|TRBV18
TGTGCCAGCTCACCGTTAGCGGGAGTATCCTACAATGAGCAGTTCTTC
CASSPLAGVSYNEQFF
>TRBD2|many|TRBJ2-1|TRBV12-3/TRBV12-4
TGTGCCAGCAGCTCTAGCGGGAGCTACAATGAGCAGTTCTTC
CASSSSGSYNEQFF
>TRBD2|many|TRBJ2-1|TRBV29-1
TGCAGCGTTGAAGAGACTAGCTCTAGTGAGCAGTTCTTC
CSVEETSSSEQFF
>TRBD1|many|TRBJ1-1|TRBV5-1
TGCGCCAGCAGCTTGTCCGGGACAGGGAGGAACACTGAAGCTTTCTTT
CASSLSGTGRNTEAFF
>.|many|TRBJ2-7|TRBV5-1
TGCGCCAGCAGCTTGGGAGGAGACTACGAGCAGTACTTC
CASSLGGDYEQYF
>TRBD1|many|TRBJ1-1|TRBV5-6
TGTGCCAGCAGCTCCGTCGTGGCAGGGGGCGATTTGAACACTGAAGCTTTCTTT
CASSSVVAGGDLNTEAFF
>TRBD2|many|TRBJ2-7|TRBV7-6
TGTGCCAGCAGCTTAGTAGTTAGCGGGGCCTACGAGCAGTACTTC
CASSLVVSGAYEQYF
>.|many|TRBJ2-2|TRBV7-9
TGTGCCAGCAGCTTTCCCCAAGGGGCGACCCTGAACACCGGGGAGCTGTTTTTT
CASSFPQGATLNTGELFF
>.|many|TRBJ2-5|TRBV12-3/TRBV12-4
TGTGCCAGCAGTCCGCCCGGACAAGAGACCCAGTACTTC
CASSPPGQETQYF
>TRBD1|many|TRBJ1-1|TRBV27
TGTGCCAGCAGTTTAACAGGGGGGGTGTCTGAAGCTTTCTTT
CASSLTGGVSEAFF
>.|many|TRBJ2-3|TRBV5-1
TGCGCCAGCAGCTTGCGCGGTCCTAGCACAGATACGCAGTATTTT
CASSLRGPSTDTQYF
>.|many|TRBJ2-1|TRBV29-1
TGCAGCGTCGGGCGGGTTGGACCTAACTCCTACAATGAGCAGTTCTTC
CSVGRVGPNSYNEQFF
>.|many|TRBJ1-2|TRBV12-3/TRBV12-4
TGTGCCAGCAGTTTTTGGGGAGAATATGGCTACACCTTC
CASSFWGEYGYTF
>TRBD2|many|TRBJ2-7|TRBV20-1
TGCAGTGCTAGCAGAGGGAGGGCGTCGGGCGAGCAGTACTTC
CSASRGRASGEQYF
>TRBD1|once|TRBJ1-1|TRBV20-1
TGCAGTGTACCCAGGGGGGACACTGAAGCTTTCTTT
CSVPRGDTEAFF
>TRBD1|many|TRBJ2-2|TRBV5-1
TGCGCCAGCAGCACCCCGGGACAGGCTAACACCGGGGAGCTGTTTTTT
CASSTPGQANTGELFF
>.|many|TRBJ2-1|TRBV15
TGTGCCACCAGCAGAGTCGGGCCCTCCTACAATGAGCAGTTCTTC
CATSRVGPSYNEQFF
>TRBD2|many|TRBJ2-3|TRBV12-3/TRBV12-4
TGTGCCAGCACTAGCGGTGGGGGAAGCACAGATACGCAGTATTTT
CASTSGGGSTDTQYF
>TRBD1|many|TRBJ1-1|TRBV11-1
TGTGCCAGCAGCCCTGGGACAGCCACTGAAGCTTTCTTT
CASSPGTATEAFF